These 16 T cell receptor beta chains came from one sample sequenced in a study of T cells after yellow fever vaccination. TCRdb recomputed calls from the 5' RACE reads with MiXCR, one row per CDR3 protein. The sample has hundreds of thousands of distinct CDR3 sequences; 10% to 15% are singletons. This sample comprised PBMCs, obtained on the day of the yellow fever booster vaccination. Receptors originate from a man aged 30 to 39 who received the YFV17D yellow fever vaccine.

The chain combines TRBV10-3 with TRBJ2-7, with 11 nucleotides matching TRBD2. Trimming removed 4 bases from V and 9 bases from J; junction bases left unmatched: 17. Germline loops: CDR1 ENHRY, CDR2 SYGVKD. The CDR3 is 17 amino acids. The CDR3 DNA reads as TGTGCCATCAGTGGATCTGACGGACTAGCGGGCGGAGTAGGGCAGTACTTC. Translated: CAISGSDGLAGGVGQYF.

This chain connects TRBV5-1 to TRBJ2-7; maybe TRBD2 (5 bases). The CDR3 is made up of 13 amino acids. V gave up 1 base and J gave up 5 bases, with 10 bases separating them. The germline gives CDR1 SGHRS, CDR2 YFSETQ. CDR3 bases: TGCGCCAGCAGCTTGTATACCGGGGACGAGCAGTACTTC. Protein: CASSLYTGDEQYF.

This clonotype was detected a few times. The chain has TRBV27 and TRBJ2-7, with 7 bases aligning to TRBD2. The germline V gene encodes CDR1 MNHEY and CDR2 SMNVEV (reference sequence). V dropped 0 bases and J dropped 2; count of bases not matched to a gene: 13. The length of the CDR3 is 18 residues. The CDR3 loop is CASSLSGGSAGPAYEQYF. The CDR3 bases are TGTGCCAGCAGTTTATCGGGGGGGTCCGCGGGACCGGCCTACGAGCAGTACTTC.

This clonotype was observed a few times. The J gene is TRBJ1-1, the V gene TRBV20-1, with D perhaps matching TRBD1 (5 bases). Germline V gives CDR1 DFQATT, CDR2 SNEGSKA (reference sequence). Trimming took off 6 bases at V and 9 bases at J, with 17 bases between the two ends. The CDR3 contains 12 residues. CDR3 loop: CSAPRRGDQAFF. CDR3 sequence (DNA): TGCAGTGCCCCAAGACGGGGGGACCAAGCTTTCTTT.

V is TRBV7-2 and J is TRBJ2-5, with a possible D match to TRBD2 (7 bases). The CDR3 runs 16 residues. The V gene lost 6 bases and the J gene lost 0 bases, with 17 bases spanning the gap. Germline CDR1 is SGHTA and CDR2 is FQGNSA. The CDR3 coding sequence is TGTGCCAGCAGTTCCGCGGGGAGGGGGTACCAAGAGACCCAGTACTTC. It translates to CASSSAGRGYQETQYF.

This clonotype was picked up a small number of times. The chain is built from TRBV20-1 and TRBJ1-2; a weak D match, TRBD1 (5 bases). This CDR3 region has 12 residues. CDR1 DFQATT and CDR2 SNEGSKA come from the germline V gene (reference sequence). Deletions cut 6 bases from V and 4 bases from J, with 12 bases between. CDR3 in DNA: TGCAGTGCCCGGGGGATTCCCTATGGCTACACCTTC. Its protein is CSARGIPYGYTF.

In its sample, this clonotype was seen a few times. The chain couples TRBV6-5 to TRBJ2-5, with D hard to call. V lost 1 base and J 3 bases, leaving 9 bases between the germline ends. The CDR3 spans 14 residues. Germline V gives CDR1 MNHEY, CDR2 SVGAGI. CDR3 loop: CASSYYGPEETQYF. The CDR3 DNA follows: TGTGCCAGCAGTTACTACGGACCAGAAGAGACCCAGTACTTC.

V and J are TRBV27 and TRBJ2-7; TRBD2 agrees at 9 bases. The V gene's germline CDR1 is MNHEY and CDR2 SMNVEV (reference sequence). V shed 0 bases and J 2 bases; nucleotides not matched to a gene: 11. The CDR3 sequence is 18 residues long. The CDR3 bases are TGTGCCAGCAGTTTATCATGGGCTAGCGGGAATCAAGCCTACGAGCAGTACTTC. Amino acid sequence: CASSLSWASGNQAYEQYF.

This clonotype appeared many times. The chain has TRBV5-1 and TRBJ2-1; D is tentatively TRBD1 or TRBD2 (5 bases each). There are 15 residues in the CDR3. From germline, CDR1 is SGHRS and CDR2 YFSETQ. V gave up 0 bases and J gave up 3 bases, with 10 bases separating them. The CDR3, as DNA: TGCGCCAGCAGCTTGGGAGGGACCTACTACAATGAGCAGTTCTTC. Translation: CASSLGGTYYNEQFF.

This chain joins TRBV7-3 and TRBJ2-7, with a weak D call TRBD2 (5 bases). The germline gives CDR1 SGHTA, CDR2 FQGTGA. The CDR3 contains 13 residues. Trimming cost V 2 bases and J 5 bases, with 10 bases left between them. Here the CDR3 DNA reads TGTGCCAGCAGCTTAGGCCCTAGCAACGAGCAGTACTTC. The encoded protein is CASSLGPSNEQYF.

The rearrangement links TRBV20-1 to TRBJ2-3; 7 nucleotides match TRBD2. Germline assignment: CDR1 DFQATT and CDR2 SNEGSKA (reference sequence). V trimming: 2 bases; J trimming: 1 base; junction bases outside the gene matches: 15. The CDR3 runs 18 residues. In DNA, the CDR3 is TGCAGTGCTAGAAGAGGTGTAAGGAAGCGGGAAGGCACAGATACGCAGTATTTT. Amino acids: CSARRGVRKREGTDTQYF.

This chain connects TRBV6-6 to TRBJ2-2, with TRBD2 as a possible D gene (5 bases). This CDR3 has 13 residues. Trimming took 8 bases from V and 1 from J, leaving 8 bases between them. Per the germline V gene, CDR1 is MNHNY and CDR2 is SVGAGI (reference sequence). The CDR3 DNA reads as TGTGCCAGCGGGAGCCAGAACACCGGGGAGCTGTTTTTT. Its translation: CASGSQNTGELFF.

The chain carries TRBV4-3 and TRBJ2-3, with D uncertain. The CDR3 totals 13 residues. Germline loops: CDR1 LGHNA, CDR2 YSLEER. With 0 bases removed from V and 11 bases from J, the gap between germline ends came to 12 bases. CDR3 nucleotide sequence: TGCGCCAGCAGCCAAGATTCCGCGCCGCAGCAGTATTTT. It codes for CASSQDSAPQQYF.

The chain employs TRBV6-1 and TRBJ1-3; tentatively, D is TRBD1 (5 bases). This CDR3 is built from 14 residues. Germline-derived CDR1 and CDR2 are MNHNS and SASEGT. The V end lost 1 base, the J end lost 5 bases, and 9 bases lay between the germline ends. In DNA form, the CDR3 reads TGTGCCAGCAGTGAAGTGGGGGGAAGAAACACCATATATTTT. It translates to CASSEVGGRNTIYF.

The gene calls are TRBV27 and TRBJ2-5; TRBD1 matches at 8 bases. J gave up 2 bases and V 4 bases, and 6 bases lay outside the gene matches. The CDR3 has 15 amino acids. Germline V gene sequence: CDR1 MNHEY, CDR2 SMNVEV (reference sequence). The CDR3 spells CASSSATGVQETQYF. CDR3 nucleotides: TGTGCCAGCAGTTCCGCGACAGGGGTGCAAGAGACCCAGTACTTC.

A few counts support this clonotype. The CDR3 DNA follows: TGTGCCAGCAGCTTAAATCCCGGGGCCGCGACAGATACGCAGTATTTT. It codes for CASSLNPGAATDTQYF. The chain joins TRBV11-2 to TRBJ2-3; D is possibly TRBD1 or TRBD2 (5 bases each). The germline V gene has CDR1 SGHAT and CDR2 FQNNGV. With 2 bases removed from V and 3 bases from J, the gap between germline ends came to 15 bases. The CDR3 covers 16 residues.